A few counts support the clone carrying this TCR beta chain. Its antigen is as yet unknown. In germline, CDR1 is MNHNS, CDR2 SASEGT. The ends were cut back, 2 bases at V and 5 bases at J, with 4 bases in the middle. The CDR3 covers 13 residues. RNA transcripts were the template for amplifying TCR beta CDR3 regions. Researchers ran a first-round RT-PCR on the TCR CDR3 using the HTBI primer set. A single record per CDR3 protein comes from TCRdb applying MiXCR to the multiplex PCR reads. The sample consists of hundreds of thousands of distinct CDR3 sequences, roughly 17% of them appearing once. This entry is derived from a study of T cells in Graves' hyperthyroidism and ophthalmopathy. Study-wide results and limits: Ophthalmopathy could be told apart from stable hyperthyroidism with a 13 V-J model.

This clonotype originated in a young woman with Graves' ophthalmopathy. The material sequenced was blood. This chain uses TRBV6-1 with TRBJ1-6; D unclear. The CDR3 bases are TGTGCCAGCAGTGAACTGGATAATTCACCCCTCCACTTT. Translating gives CASSELDNSPLHF.